This T cell receptor beta chain stems from a study of Siglec-9 on CD8 T cells in melanoma. Findings and caveats of the study: Siglec-9 reportedly marks and regulates an effector memory CD8+ T-cell subset apparently accumulating in melanoma tumors.

Notes on this clone: The antigen is unknown.

Unmatched junction bases numbered 5, after V lost 0 bases and J lost 6 bases. The CDR3 runs 14 residues. Germline V gene sequence: CDR1 SGHRS, CDR2 YFSETQ. Clones were read by immunoSEQ multiplex PCR, and TCRdb kept only the in-frame ones, dropping some. The table lists approximately 35,000 clones, more than 65% of them singletons. The source material was Siglec-9- CD8+ T cells sorted from blood. The sequence derives from a human donor in good health. The genes are TRBV5-1 and TRBJ1-2; 7 bases line up with TRBD1. CDR3 DNA: TGCGCCAGCAGCTTGGAAGGGGGCAGCGATGGCTACACCTTC. Translation: CASSLEGGSDGYTF.